These T cell receptor beta chains were read from a single sample in a study of T cells in Graves' hyperthyroidism and ophthalmopathy. TCRdb analysed the multiplex PCR reads with MiXCR anew, one entry per CDR3 protein. The sample carries fewer than 750,000 distinct CDR3 sequences, roughly 15% recorded once. Sequenced material: blood. The receptor set was obtained from a woman aged 50 to 65 with Graves' ophthalmopathy. Both conserved end residues are part of each CDR3. The D gene is left open where the match is weak. Size values are once, few and many counts, or a class for expanded clones, and some rows have none.

d_call,v_call,j_call,clone_size,cdr3_aa,cdr3_nt
-,TRBV7-9,TRBJ2-1,few,CASSLRTDSYNEQFF,TGTGCCAGCAGCTTAAGGACGGACTCCTACAATGAGCAGTTCTTC
TRBD2,TRBV5-1,TRBJ2-1,-,CASMMGREGLNEQFF,TGCGCCAGCATGATGGGACGGGAGGGCCTCAATGAGCAGTTCTTC
-,TRBV6-1,TRBJ1-5,few,CASSFPGNSNQPQHF,TGTGCCAGCAGTTTTCCAGGGAATAGCAATCAGCCCCAGCATTTT
-,TRBV30,TRBJ2-5,-,CAWIGAYQETQYF,TGTGCCTGGATCGGGGCGTACCAAGAGACCCAGTACTTC
TRBD2,TRBV10-3,TRBJ2-1,-,CAISEPGTRRNEQFF,TGTGCCATCAGTGAGCCCGGGACTAGAAGGAATGAGCAGTTCTTC
TRBD2,TRBV11-1,TRBJ2-1,many,CASSPTSGVSSYNEQFF,TGTGCCAGCAGCCCGACTAGCGGGGTAAGCTCCTACAATGAGCAGTTCTTC
TRBD1,TRBV7-9,TRBJ2-7,few,CASSSPGDRGYEQYF,TGTGCCAGCAGCTCTCCCGGAGACAGGGGATACGAGCAGTACTTC
TRBD1,TRBV9,TRBJ1-2,-,CASSTGTGFGYTF,TGTGCCAGCAGTACCGGGACAGGGTTTGGCTACACCTTC
-,TRBV29-1,TRBJ2-1,many,CSVTRPSPSYNEQFF,TGCAGCGTAACCCGGCCCTCCCCCTCCTACAATGAGCAGTTCTTC
TRBD2,TRBV28,TRBJ2-5,many,CASSIGLAGLQETQYF,TGTGCCAGCAGCATTGGACTAGCCGGTCTCCAAGAGACCCAGTACTTC
-,TRBV6-2/TRBV6-3,TRBJ2-1,many,CASNGASSLYNEQFF,TGTGCCAGCAATGGTGCGAGTTCCCTCTACAATGAGCAGTTCTTC
-,TRBV6-2/TRBV6-3,TRBJ2-7,-,CASIRGATNSYEQYF,TGTGCCAGCATTCGCGGGGCGACGAACTCCTACGAGCAGTACTTC
-,TRBV4-2,TRBJ1-3,-,CASSQDVETRPGNTIYF,TGTGCCAGCAGCCAAGATGTCGAGACAAGACCTGGAAACACCATATATTTT
TRBD1,TRBV3-1,TRBJ1-1,few,CASSLGTGGRTEAFF,TGTGCCAGCAGCCTAGGGACAGGGGGTAGGACTGAAGCTTTCTTT
TRBD2,TRBV24-1,TRBJ2-5,few,CATSDRTSGREVGETQYF,TGTGCCACCAGTGACCGGACTAGCGGGAGAGAAGTTGGAGAGACCCAGTACTTC
TRBD2,TRBV28,TRBJ2-7,-,CASSLVREGSYEQYF,TGTGCCAGCAGTTTGGTGCGGGAGGGCTCCTACGAGCAGTACTTC
-,TRBV12-3/TRBV12-4,TRBJ1-6,many,CASSPVGSPSPLHF,TGTGCCAGCAGTCCGGTGGGCAGCCCTTCACCCCTCCACTTT
-,TRBV28,TRBJ2-7,many,CASSRMDNSYEQYF,TGTGCCAGCAGTCGTATGGACAACTCCTACGAGCAGTACTTC
-,TRBV18,TRBJ2-7,many,CASSPRKNPTSSYEQYF,TGTGCCAGCTCACCACGGAAAAACCCGACTAGTTCGTACGAGCAGTACTTC
TRBD2,TRBV24-1,TRBJ2-1,many,CATSVISGGHNEQFF,TGTGCCACCAGTGTAATTAGCGGGGGCCACAATGAGCAGTTCTTC
-,TRBV5-5,TRBJ2-7,-,CASSQSPNYEQYF,TGTGCCAGCAGCCAAAGTCCCAACTACGAGCAGTACTTC
TRBD2,TRBV7-9,TRBJ2-5,many,CASSRPLAGGWETQYF,TGTGCCAGCAGCCGCCCACTAGCGGGAGGTTGGGAGACCCAGTACTTC
-,TRBV20-1,TRBJ1-6,-,CSAASGSYNSPLHF,TGCAGTGCTGCTTCCGGGTCCTATAATTCACCCCTCCACTTT
TRBD1,TRBV28,TRBJ2-7,many,CASSSPGQGDYEQYF,TGTGCCAGCAGTTCCCCGGGACAGGGGGACTACGAGCAGTACTTC
-,TRBV5-1,TRBJ2-5,many,CASSAYSGTQETQYF,TGCGCCAGCAGCGCCTATAGCGGAACCCAAGAGACCCAGTACTTC
TRBD2,TRBV29-1,TRBJ2-1,many,CSVDGTTYSQQFF,TGCAGCGTTGACGGGACTACATACTCTCAGCAGTTCTTC
-,TRBV4-3,TRBJ2-7,many,CASSHKRLSHEQYF,TGCGCCAGCAGCCATAAGAGGCTGTCACACGAGCAGTACTTC
TRBD1,TRBV3-1,TRBJ2-6,many,CASSQGAGGAGANVLTF,TGTGCCAGCAGCCAAGGGGCAGGGGGCGCTGGGGCCAACGTCCTGACTTTC
TRBD1,TRBV24-1,TRBJ1-5,few,CATSDPGQGIWDQPQHF,TGTGCCACCAGTGACCCGGGACAGGGCATTTGGGATCAGCCCCAGCATTTT
-,TRBV6-1,TRBJ2-5,few,CASSELLDTNIQYF,TGTGCCAGCAGTGAATTGCTGGACACCAATATCCAGTACTTC
TRBD2,TRBV3-1,TRBJ2-2,many,CASSTTSGLNTGELFF,TGTGCCAGCAGTACGACTAGCGGGCTCAACACCGGGGAGCTGTTTTTT
-,TRBV6-1,TRBJ1-1,many,CASRNQVNTEAFF,TGTGCCAGCAGAAACCAAGTGAACACTGAAGCTTTCTTT
-,TRBV20-1,TRBJ1-4,-,CSASSWTVEKLFF,TGCAGTGCCAGCAGTTGGACAGTCGAAAAACTGTTTTTT
-,TRBV7-2,TRBJ1-5,many,CASSRTGDSNQPQHF,TGTGCCAGCAGCAGAACGGGCGATAGCAATCAGCCCCAGCATTTT
-,TRBV19,TRBJ2-5,few,CANLQETQYF,TGTGCCAATCTCCAAGAGACCCAGTACTTC
-,TRBV19,TRBJ2-5,many,CASSYRARGETQYF,TGTGCCAGTAGTTACCGGGCCCGAGGAGAGACCCAGTACTTC
TRBD1,TRBV6-1,TRBJ2-2,many,CATQGLYTGELFF,TGTGCCACACAGGGGTTGTACACCGGGGAGCTGTTTTTT
TRBD2,TRBV2,TRBJ2-7,many,CASRTRESSYEQYF,TGTGCCAGCAGGACGCGGGAGAGCTCCTACGAGCAGTACTTC
TRBD2,TRBV20-1,TRBJ2-1,-,CSAPIGTSANNEQFF,TGCAGTGCCCCCATCGGAACTAGCGCGAACAATGAGCAGTTCTTC
TRBD2,TRBV28,TRBJ2-3,many,CASSTSGRTDTQYF,TGTGCCAGCTCTACTAGCGGGAGGACTGATACGCAGTATTTT
TRBD1,TRBV18,TRBJ2-4,many,CASSPTGGAKNIQYF,TGTGCCAGCTCGCCGACAGGGGGGGCCAAAAACATTCAGTACTTC
-,TRBV15,TRBJ2-3,-,CATSSRSTSTDTQYF,TGTGCCACCAGCTCCCGGAGCACTAGCACAGATACGCAGTATTTT
TRBD2,TRBV3-1,TRBJ2-5,-,CASSQWTSPLRETQYF,TGTGCCAGCAGCCAATGGACTAGCCCCTTGAGGGAGACCCAGTACTTC
-,TRBV19,TRBJ2-7,-,CASSIGAREQYF,TGTGCCAGTAGTATAGGAGCAAGGGAGCAGTACTTC
TRBD2,TRBV28,TRBJ2-7,many,CASSFGTSGSLGEQYF,TGTGCCAGCAGTTTCGGGACTAGCGGGAGCCTAGGGGAGCAGTACTTC
-,TRBV5-1,TRBJ2-3,many,CASSLIPSDTQYF,TGCGCCAGCAGCCTCATCCCGTCAGATACGCAGTATTTT